These 18 T cell receptor beta chains share one sample of origin, sequenced in a study of blood T cell repertoires in COVID-19 (TCRdb year 2020). Libraries were prepared through the immunoSEQ multiplex PCR assay. TCRdb limited this immuneACCESS table to in-frame rearrangements with V and J called. A share of clones is missing; checked studies link under half to unresolved V genes, and the rest is unexplained. For this sample there are fewer than 200,000 clones; about 85% appear just once. Of the sample, less than 10% is held by the ten largest clones. The sequenced sample consisted of peripheral blood. The origin of the receptors is a woman aged 55 to 70 with COVID-19, enrolled during active disease.

The chain combines TRBV6-5 with TRBJ2-7; 10 nucleotides align to TRBD1. Losses at the gene ends were 8 bases for V and 1 base for J; bases not matched to a gene: 2. The CDR3 covers 13 residues. The germline V gene encodes CDR1 MNHEY and CDR2 SVGAGI. The chain's CDR3 is CASGQGESYEQYF. The CDR3 DNA reads as TGTGCCAGCGGACAGGGGGAATCCTACGAGCAGTACTTC.

This chain joins TRBV25-1 and TRBJ1-1; weak D call: TRBD1 (6 bases). The CDR3 is 13 amino acids. Trimming left V 6 bases short and J 3 bases short, with 11 bases between. The germline V gene encodes CDR1 MGHDK and CDR2 SYGVNS. The DNA of the CDR3 is TGTGCCAGCAGACCCGGACAGCACACTGAAGCTTTCTTT. It is translated as CASRPGQHTEAFF.

The V call is TRBV30, the J call TRBJ2-3, with 9 nucleotides matching TRBD2. Germline V lookup: CDR1 GTSNPN, CDR2 SVGIG (reference sequence). This CDR3 comprises 19 residues. Trimming removed 0 bases from V and 2 bases from J; junction bases left unmatched: 15. The CDR3 spells CAWSVRHTPLAGFTDTQYF. CDR3 nucleotide sequence: TGTGCCTGGAGTGTACGCCACACCCCGCTAGCGGGGTTCACAGATACGCAGTATTTT.

This clone was counted a single time. V gene TRBV30 combines with J gene TRBJ2-5; D perhaps matches TRBD1 (6 bases). The CDR3 is made up of 13 amino acids. Germline V gene data show CDR1 as GTSNPN and CDR2 as SVGIG (reference sequence). The V gene lost 0 bases and the J gene lost 5 bases, with 10 bases spanning the gap. CDR3 sequence reads: CAWSVQGGETQYF. DNA of the CDR3: TGTGCCTGGAGTGTACAGGGCGGGGAGACCCAGTACTTC.

The J gene is TRBJ2-7, the V gene TRBV7-2, with 7 bases aligning to TRBD1. CDR1 is SGHTA and CDR2 is FQGNSA in the germline V gene. The V segment lost 3 bases and the J segment 1 base; nucleotides outside the gene matches: 3. The CDR3 is 14 residues long. The CDR3, as DNA: TGTGCCAGCAGCTTTCCGGGACAGTCCTACGAGCAGTACTTC. The encoded protein is CASSFPGQSYEQYF.

This chain links TRBV24-1 with TRBJ2-5; 15 bases agree with TRBD2. The CDR3 spans 17 residues. Germline V gives CDR1 KGHDR, CDR2 SFDVKD. The junction had 4 bases not matched to a gene; V was cut back by 4 bases and J by 2 bases. The DNA for the CDR3 is TGTGCCACCAGTGAACCCGGACTAGCGGGGGGGCAAGAGACCCAGTACTTC. The encoded protein is CATSEPGLAGGQETQYF.

The CDR3 here is CASSLFAGGTDTQYF. In nucleotides, the CDR3 is TGTGCCAGCAGTTTATTCGCGGGAGGCACAGATACGCAGTATTTT. The chain employs TRBV27 and TRBJ2-3, with 7 bases aligning to TRBD2. The CDR3 is made up of 15 amino acids. The V segment lost 1 base and the J segment 1 base; nucleotides outside the gene matches: 2. Germline V gene data show CDR1 as MNHEY and CDR2 as SMNVEV (reference sequence).

V usage is TRBV6-2 or TRBV6-3 and J usage is TRBJ1-5; D possibly corresponds to TRBD1 (5 bases). Germline loops: CDR1 MNHEY, CDR2 SVGEGT. V was pared by 2 bases and J by 7 bases, with 15 bases between. CDR3 length: 15 residues. CDR3 loop: CASSYGGARGQPQHF. DNA for the CDR3: TGTGCCAGCAGTTACGGCGGGGCGAGGGGCCAGCCCCAGCATTTT.

The rearrangement uses TRBV4-2 and TRBJ1-2, with a weak D call TRBD1 (6 bases). Germline loops: CDR1 LGHNA, CDR2 YNFKEQ. With 3 bases removed from V and 8 bases from J, the gap between germline ends came to 19 bases. The CDR3 has 15 residues. CDR3 in DNA: TGTGCCAGCAGCCAGGAGTGGGGGCAGACGCGAGGCTACACCTTC. Its translation is CASSQEWGQTRGYTF.

V gene TRBV10-3 combines with J gene TRBJ1-5; perhaps TRBD1 as D (5 bases). Germline CDR1 ENHRY, CDR2 SYGVKD. V gave up 4 bases and J gave up 6 bases, with 7 bases separating them. The CDR3 runs 12 residues. The CDR3 DNA reads as TGTGCCATCAGTGGGGGCACTCAGCCCCAGCATTTT. Its translation: CAISGGTQPQHF.

The chain combines TRBV9 with TRBJ1-1, with D tentatively TRBD1 (6 bases). The length of the CDR3 is 13 residues. V lost 4 bases and J lost 5, with 12 bases in between. CDR1 and CDR2 from the germline V gene are SGDLS and YYNGEE. The DNA for the CDR3 is TGTGCCAGCAGCCCACAGGGTAAAACTGAAGCTTTCTTT. Protein product: CASSPQGKTEAFF.

The genes are TRBV29-1 and TRBJ2-2; the D gene is possibly TRBD1 (5 bases). Deletions cut 4 bases from V and 6 bases from J, with 9 bases between. Germline CDR1 and CDR2: SQVTM and ANQGSEA. This CDR3 comprises 12 residues. The CDR3 coding sequence is TGCAGCGTTGGCAGGGCCTCCGGGGAGCTGTTTTTT. Residues: CSVGRASGELFF.

The V and J genes are TRBV3-1 (or the pseudogene TRBV3-2) and TRBJ1-1; D possibly corresponds to TRBD1 (5 bases). The CDR3 length is 14 residues. Germline loops: CDR1 LGHDT, CDR2 YNNKEL (reference sequence). Trimming pared 2 bases from V and 3 bases from J, leaving 10 bases between. The CDR3 bases are TGTGCCAGCAGCCAACGGTCGGGGGACACTGAAGCTTTCTTT. Translation: CASSQRSGDTEAFF.

Only one count was recorded for this clone. J is TRBJ1-5 and V is TRBV27; no clear D. The CDR3 loop spans 15 amino acids. Germline V lookup: CDR1 MNHEY, CDR2 SMNVEV (reference sequence). Trimming stripped 3 bases from V and 4 bases from J, with 13 bases between. CDR3 sequence: CASSFLGQVNQPQHF. The CDR3 DNA sequence: TGTGCCAGCAGTTTCCTAGGTCAAGTTAATCAGCCCCAGCATTTT.

This rearrangement joins TRBV5-6 to TRBJ1-1; D is perhaps TRBD1 (5 bases). The CDR3 is 12 residues long. The germline V gene has CDR1 SGHDT and CDR2 YYEEEE. V was pared by 4 bases and J by 5 bases, with 9 bases between. The CDR3 sequence is CASSLPGTEAFF. CDR3 nucleotides: TGTGCCAGCAGCCTTCCAGGGACTGAAGCTTTCTTT. Supplemented by reference TRBV5-6 and TRBJ1-1, the full variable domain reads DAGVTQSPTHLIKTRGQQVTLRCSPKSGHDTVSWYQQALGQGPQFIFQYYEEEERQRGNFPDRFSGHQFPNYSSELNVNALLLGDSALYLCASSLPGTEAFFGQGTRLTVV.

The gene calls are TRBV13 and TRBJ2-7; 10 bases fit TRBD2. CDR3 size: 13 residues. The junction had 2 bases not matched to a gene; V was cut back by 5 bases and J by 4 bases. The germline V gene has CDR1 PRHDT and CDR2 FYEKMQ (reference sequence). This CDR3 is CASSQLAGYEQYF. CDR3 DNA: TGTGCCAGCAGCCAACTAGCGGGGTACGAGCAGTACTTC.

The chain has TRBV30 and TRBJ2-7, with 8 bases fitting TRBD2. CDR3 length equals 14 residues. After removal of 3 bases from V and 0 bases from J, the junction contained 4 bases not matched to a gene. The germline CDR1 and CDR2 sequences are GTSNPN and SVGIG (reference sequence). The CDR3 DNA is TGTGCCTGGAGCGCGGGGGGAAGCTCCTACGAGCAGTACGTC. The encoded protein is CAWSAGGSSYEQYV.

This chain links TRBV19 with TRBJ1-1; D gene ambiguous. The CDR3 has 15 residues. The germline V and J ends were trimmed by 10 bases and 0 bases, with 18 bases remaining between them. From germline, CDR1 is LNHDA and CDR2 SQIVND (reference sequence). The CDR3 here is CATSPGPPMNTEAFF. The CDR3 DNA reads TGTGCCACTTCCCCCGGTCCGCCGATGAACACTGAAGCTTTCTTT.